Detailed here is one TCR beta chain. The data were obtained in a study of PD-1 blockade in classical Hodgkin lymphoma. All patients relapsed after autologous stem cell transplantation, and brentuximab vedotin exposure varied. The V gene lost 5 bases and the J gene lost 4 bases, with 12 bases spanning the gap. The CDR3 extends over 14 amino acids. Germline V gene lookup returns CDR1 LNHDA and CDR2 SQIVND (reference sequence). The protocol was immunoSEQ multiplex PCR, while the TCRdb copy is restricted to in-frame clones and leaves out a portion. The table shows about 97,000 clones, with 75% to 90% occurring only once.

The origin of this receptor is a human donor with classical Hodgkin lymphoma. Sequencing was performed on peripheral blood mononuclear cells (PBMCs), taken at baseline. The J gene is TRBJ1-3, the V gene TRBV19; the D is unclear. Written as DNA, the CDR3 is TGTGCCAGTAGTCCTACAGCGGCGGGAAACACCATATATTTT. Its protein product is CASSPTAAGNTIYF.